This TCR beta chain was profiled in a study of OX40 agonist ivuxolimab in advanced cancers. Background on the study: A history of anti-PD-1, anti-PD-L1 or anti-CTLA-4 therapy was acceptable, and 40% had some. Overall study results and limits: Certain nonresponding patients likewise had low normalized T-cell clonal expansion. The study observed clonal expansion of CD4+ and CD8+ blood T cells by week 6 at 0.1 to 3.0 mg/kg.

With regard to this clone: Its target is unknown.

Using immunoSEQ multiplex PCR, the repertoire was profiled, and TCRdb retains in-frame clones only, with some absent. Among some 59,000 clones, about 90% were seen once, and the ten largest hold 5.4%. Trimming pared 4 bases from V and 0 bases from J, leaving 9 bases between. CDR1 is SGHRS and CDR2 is YFSETQ in the germline V gene. This CDR3 spans 14 amino acids. The sample consisted of CD4+ or CD8+ T cells sorted from blood, taken in a trial of the OX40 agonist ivuxolimab. V is TRBV5-1 and J is TRBJ2-3; D perhaps matches TRBD1 (5 bases). The TCR was taken from an adult with an advanced solid tumor such as melanoma, head and neck, liver or kidney cancer. The CDR3 nucleotides are TGCGCCAGCAGCCCGGACACTAGCACAGATACGCAGTATTTT. This codes for CASSPDTSTDTQYF.